This T cell receptor beta chain is drawn from a study of blood T cell repertoires in COVID-19. Assay used: immunoSEQ multiplex PCR; TCRdb lists only in-frame clones, some missing. The table shows 170,000 or so clones, with around 86% occurring only once. Germline V lookup: CDR1 PRHDT, CDR2 FYEKMQ (reference sequence). The CDR3 runs 15 residues. Trimming cost V 5 bases and J 0 bases, with 10 bases left between them. The V call is TRBV13, the J call TRBJ1-4; possible D gene TRBD1, 5 bases. This TCR came from a man in his 60s with COVID-19, enrolled during active disease. The sample taken for sequencing was peripheral blood. CDR3 amino acids: CASSRGGTTNEKLFF. CDR3 DNA sequence: TGTGCCAGCAGCCGCGGGGGAACAACTAATGAAAAACTGTTTTTT.